This T cell receptor beta chain was found in a study of shared clonotypes between healthy human individuals. Study results and limitations: In a handful of donors, about 5% of naive CD4 clonotypes appeared in common. Rarefaction showed sorted-subset sequencing was incomplete despite large depth.

Several immunoSEQ plates received, in even portions, the genomic DNA of each subset. Measured with immunoSEQ multiplex PCR; TCRdb has only the in-frame clones, and not every one. The sample records approximately 2,200,000 clones, about 93% being singletons. The CDR3 extends over 16 amino acids. The V gene lost 1 base and the J gene lost 3 bases, with 15 bases spanning the gap. Germline-derived CDR1 and CDR2 are SGHAT and FQNNGV. In regard to this clone: Its antigen is not identified.

Cells designated naive CD8 were CD45RO-negative and were positively selected for CCR7, with terminally differentiated effector memory CD45RA+ cells excluded. The gene calls are TRBV11-2 and TRBJ1-1; D is unresolved. Sequencing input: naive CD8+ T cells from PBMCs. The sequence was collected from a man aged 18 to 35 in good health. Some clones in this sample may be carry-over from other donors' samples. As DNA, the CDR3 is TGTGCCAGCAGCTTAGGGGGAGCCAAGTGGGACACTGAAGCTTTCTTT. Protein product: CASSLGGAKWDTEAFF. The full variable domain, in which reference TRBV11-2 and TRBJ1-1 provide the parts outside the CDR3, is EAGVAQSPRYKIIEKRQSVAFWCNPISGHATLYWYQQILGQGPKLLIQFQNNGVVDDSQLPKDRFSAERLKGVDSTLKIQPAKLEDSAVYLCASSLGGAKWDTEAFFGQGTRLTVV.